This T cell receptor beta chain was sequenced for a study of response to subunit inactivated influenza vaccine (dated by TCRdb to the late 2010s). About the full investigation: Deep quantitative T cell receptor repertoire profiling was used in the study to track responses to a trivalent subunit inactivated influenza vaccine. What the research found in general, with its limitations: It was suggested by the authors that each seasonal influenza vaccination may recruit only a limited number of new T cells.

Trimming leaves V shorter by 0 bases and J shorter by 2 bases, with the junction holding 7 bases beyond the gene matches. The germline V gene specifies LGHNA as CDR1 and YSLEER as CDR2. Measured from the cysteine to the phenylalanine, the CDR3 is 17 residues long. Kept here is only the CDR3 DNA, which spans 51 bases and is read in frame from base 1. Libraries were constructed by RT-PCR. Sequenced using an Illumina HiSeq 2500. The public reads were reanalyzed by TCRdb: fastp trimming at Q25, MiXCR alignment, in-frame beta chains only. CDR3 protein duplicates are merged, each entry listing the most common genes and DNA. Counted in this sample were hundreds of thousands of distinct CDR3 sequences; 6.5% to 8% of them appeared once. 10% to 15% of the sample lies in the top ten. In its sample, this clonotype was seen many times. The antigen this receptor binds is unknown. Base qualities are not at hand, and no much larger clone is one base apart.

The rearrangement combines TRBV4-3 with TRBJ1-5; a stretch of 7 junction bases matches TRBD1. The TCR sequence derives from a man between 50 and 75 years old who received an inactivated influenza vaccine. Donor details come from another sample of the same person, matched by shared clones. This material consisted of PBMCs from blood, taken roughly 24 months after vaccination. The DNA sequence is given as TGCGCCAGCAGCCAAGACAAAGGGACAGTTGGCAATCAGCCCCAGCATTTT. This codes for CASSQDKGTVGNQPQHF.